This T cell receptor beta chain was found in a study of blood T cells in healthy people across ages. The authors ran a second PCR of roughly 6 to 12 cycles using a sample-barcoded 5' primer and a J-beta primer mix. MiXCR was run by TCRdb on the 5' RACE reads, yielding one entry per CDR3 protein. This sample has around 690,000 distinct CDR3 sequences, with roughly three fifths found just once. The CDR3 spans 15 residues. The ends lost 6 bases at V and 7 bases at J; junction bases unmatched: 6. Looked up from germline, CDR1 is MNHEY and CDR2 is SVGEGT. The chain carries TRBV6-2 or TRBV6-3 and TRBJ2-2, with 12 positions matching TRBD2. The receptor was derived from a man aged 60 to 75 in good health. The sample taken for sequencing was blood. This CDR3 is CASSRTSGINGELFF. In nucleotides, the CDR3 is TGTGCCAGCAGCCGGACTAGCGGGATTAACGGGGAGCTGTTTTTT.